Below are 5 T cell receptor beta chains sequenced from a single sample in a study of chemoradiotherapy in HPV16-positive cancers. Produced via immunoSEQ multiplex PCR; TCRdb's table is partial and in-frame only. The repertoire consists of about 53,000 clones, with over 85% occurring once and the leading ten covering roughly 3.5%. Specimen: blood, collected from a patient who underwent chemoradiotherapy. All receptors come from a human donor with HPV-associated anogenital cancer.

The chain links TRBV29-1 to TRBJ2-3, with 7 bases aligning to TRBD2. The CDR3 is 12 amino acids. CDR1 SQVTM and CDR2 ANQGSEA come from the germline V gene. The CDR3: CSGGGALDTQYF. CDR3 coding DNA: TGCTCCGGGGGAGGGGCACTAGATACGCAGTATTTT.

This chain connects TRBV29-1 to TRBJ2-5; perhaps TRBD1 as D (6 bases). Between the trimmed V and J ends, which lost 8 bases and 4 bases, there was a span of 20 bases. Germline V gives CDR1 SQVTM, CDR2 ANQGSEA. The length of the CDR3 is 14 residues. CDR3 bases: TGCAGCACGCGAACCTGGACAGCTATAGAGACCCAGTACTTC. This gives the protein CSTRTWTAIETQYF.

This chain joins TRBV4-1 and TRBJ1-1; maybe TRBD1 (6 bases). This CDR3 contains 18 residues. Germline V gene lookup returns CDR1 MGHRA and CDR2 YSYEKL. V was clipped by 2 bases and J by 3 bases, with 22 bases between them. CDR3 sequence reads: CASSQPRDTHGMDTEAFF. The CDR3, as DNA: TGCGCCAGCAGCCAACCCCGGGACACCCATGGGATGGACACTGAAGCTTTCTTT.

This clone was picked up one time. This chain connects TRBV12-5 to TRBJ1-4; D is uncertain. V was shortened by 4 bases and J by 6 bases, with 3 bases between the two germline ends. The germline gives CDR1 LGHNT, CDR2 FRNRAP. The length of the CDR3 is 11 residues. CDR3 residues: CASGYHEKLFF. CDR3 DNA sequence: TGTGCTAGTGGTTATCATGAAAAACTGTTTTTT.

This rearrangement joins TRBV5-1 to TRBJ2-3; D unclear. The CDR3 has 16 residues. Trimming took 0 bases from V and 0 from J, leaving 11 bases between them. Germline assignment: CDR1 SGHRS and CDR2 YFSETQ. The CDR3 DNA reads TGCGCCAGCAGCTTGGCCATCCTGTCTAGCACAGATACGCAGTATTTT. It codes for CASSLAILSSTDTQYF.